This entry features one T cell receptor beta chain sequence. The data were obtained in a study of read filtering for tumor transcriptome and immune sequencing. About the research overall: RNA-seq yielded only roughly 75 to 1,300 TCR reads, IR-seq about 4 to 10.27 million.

Molecular barcoded adaptors covering alpha/delta and beta/gamma chains were used on 400 ng RNA. TCRdb itself ran the reads through MiXCR, one entry per CDR3 protein. This table holds around 26,000 distinct CDR3 sequences, around 15% found once. The CDR3 runs to 18 residues. The material sequenced was a population of CD138-negative cells sorted from bone marrow. The rearrangement links TRBV21-1 to TRBJ1-1; TRBD1 reflects the table's D call only, with no check against the DNA. TRBV21-1 represents a pseudogene. The sequence derives from a donor aged 40 or over with multiple myeloma. The chain's CDR3 is CASSKGTTGTAWGTEAFF. The CDR3 nucleotides read TGTGCCAGCAGCAAAGGGACGACAGGGACGGCTTGGGGCACTGAAGCTTTCTTT.